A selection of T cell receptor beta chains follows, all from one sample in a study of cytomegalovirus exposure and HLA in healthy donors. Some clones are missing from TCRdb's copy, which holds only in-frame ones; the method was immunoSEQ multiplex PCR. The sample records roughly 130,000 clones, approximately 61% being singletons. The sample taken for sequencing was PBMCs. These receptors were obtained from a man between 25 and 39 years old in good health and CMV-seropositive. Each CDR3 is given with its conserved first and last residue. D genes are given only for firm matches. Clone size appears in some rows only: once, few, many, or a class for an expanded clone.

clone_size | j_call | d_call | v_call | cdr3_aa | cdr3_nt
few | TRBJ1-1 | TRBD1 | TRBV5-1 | CASSLEVGTETFF | TGCGCCAGCAGCTTGGAGGTAGGGACAGAAACTTTCTTT
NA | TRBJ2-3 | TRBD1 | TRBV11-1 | CASSSPRGGDTQYF | TGTGCCAGCAGCTCCCCCCGAGGGGGCGATACGCAGTATTTT
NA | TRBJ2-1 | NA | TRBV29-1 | CSVEWFSRNEQFF | TGCAGCGTTGAGTGGTTTAGCCGCAATGAGCAGTTCTTC
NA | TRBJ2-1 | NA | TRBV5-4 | CASSLPSNEQFF | TGTGCCAGCAGCTTGCCTTCCAATGAGCAGTTCTTC
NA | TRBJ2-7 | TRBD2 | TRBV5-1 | CASSPLAGALYEQYF | TGCGCCAGCAGCCCGTTAGCGGGTGCTCTATACGAGCAGTACTTC
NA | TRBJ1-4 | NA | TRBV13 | CASSLTRADGEKLFF | TGTGCCAGCAGCTTAACTAGGGCTGACGGGGAAAAACTGTTTTTT
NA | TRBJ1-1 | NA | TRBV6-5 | CASSYTDSGNTEAFF | TGTGCCAGCAGTTACACCGACTCGGGGAACACTGAAGCTTTCTTT
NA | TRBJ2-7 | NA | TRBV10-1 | CASSGHGELGEQYF | TGCGCCAGCAGTGGACACGGGGAATTGGGCGAGCAGTACTTC
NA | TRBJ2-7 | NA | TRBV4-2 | CASSQGIGVYEQYF | TGTGCCAGCAGCCAAGGAATAGGGGTCTACGAGCAGTACTTC
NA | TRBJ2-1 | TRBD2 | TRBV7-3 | CASSPGLADCNEQFF | TGTGCCAGCAGCCCGGGACTAGCGGACTGCAATGAGCAGTTCTTC
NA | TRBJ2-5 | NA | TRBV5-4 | CASSSGQGQQETQYF | TGTGCCAGCAGCTCAGGACAAGGCCAACAAGAGACCCAGTACTTC
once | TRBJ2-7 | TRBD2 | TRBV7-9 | CSSSGAGEIYEQYF | TGTTCCAGCAGCGGTGCGGGAGAGATATACGAGCAGTACTTC
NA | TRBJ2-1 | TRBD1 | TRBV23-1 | CASSHRGQGETYNEQFF | TGCGCCAGCAGTCATCGAGGACAGGGCGAAACCTACAATGAGCAGTTCTTC
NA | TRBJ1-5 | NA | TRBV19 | CAGGLGNQPQHF | TGTGCTGGTGGGCTCGGCAATCAGCCCCAGCATTTT
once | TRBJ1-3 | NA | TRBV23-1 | CASSLVQVSGNTIYF | TGCGCCAGCAGTCTAGTACAGGTTAGTGGAAACACCATATATTTT
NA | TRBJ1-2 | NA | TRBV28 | CASSPGARGFNYGYTF | TGTGCCAGCAGCCCCGGGGCGAGGGGGTTTAACTATGGCTACACCTTC
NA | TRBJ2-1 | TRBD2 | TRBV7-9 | CASSPPPSGRYNEQFF | TGTGCCAGCAGTCCGCCCCCTAGCGGGAGATACAATGAGCAGTTCTTC
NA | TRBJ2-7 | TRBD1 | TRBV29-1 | CSVRQGPYEQYF | TGCAGCGTAAGACAGGGCCCCTACGAGCAGTACTTC
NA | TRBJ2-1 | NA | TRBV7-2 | CASSPGGWTSLEQFF | TGTGCCAGCAGCCCAGGGGGTTGGACTAGCCTTGAGCAGTTCTTC
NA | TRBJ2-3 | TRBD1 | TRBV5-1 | CASRQGDRSDTQYF | TGCGCCAGCAGACAAGGGGACAGATCAGATACGCAGTATTTT
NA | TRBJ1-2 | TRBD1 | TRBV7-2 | CASSFDLGQNYGYTF | TGTGCCAGCAGCTTCGATCTGGGACAGAATTATGGCTACACCTTC
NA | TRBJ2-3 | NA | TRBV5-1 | CASSLMGSTDTQYF | TGCGCCAGCAGCTTGATGGGCAGCACAGATACGCAGTATTTT
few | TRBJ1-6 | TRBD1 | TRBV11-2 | CASSLGTGKNSPLHF | TGTGCCAGCAGTCTCGGGACAGGGAAGAATTCACCCCTCCACTTT
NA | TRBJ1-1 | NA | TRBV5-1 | CASSLDSGGTEAFF | TGCGCCAGCAGCTTGGATTCTGGGGGGACTGAAGCTTTCTTT
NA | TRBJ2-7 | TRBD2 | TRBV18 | CASSPGAGGYYEQYF | TGTGCCAGCTCACCCGGCGCGGGAGGGTACTACGAGCAGTACTTC
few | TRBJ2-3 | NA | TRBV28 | CASSHFTDTQYF | TGTGCCAGCAGCCACTTCACAGATACGCAGTATTTT
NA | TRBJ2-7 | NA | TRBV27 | CASSLVPWGHLAYEQYF | TGTGCCAGCAGTTTAGTTCCCTGGGGACACCTGGCTTACGAGCAGTACTTC
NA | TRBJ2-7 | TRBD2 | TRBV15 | CATSRVRGKGPGGEQYF | TGTGCCACCAGCAGAGTACGAGGGAAAGGCCCCGGGGGGGAGCAGTACTTC
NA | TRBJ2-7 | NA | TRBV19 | CASSSQGVYEQYF | TGTGCCAGTAGCAGCCAAGGAGTCTACGAGCAGTACTTC
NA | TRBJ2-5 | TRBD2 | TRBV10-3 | CAIAITGGPGETQYF | TGTGCCATCGCGATAACGGGAGGCCCAGGAGAGACCCAGTACTTC
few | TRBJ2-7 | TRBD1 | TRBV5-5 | CASSFRDSYEQYF | TGTGCCAGCAGCTTCCGGGACAGCTACGAGCAGTACTTC
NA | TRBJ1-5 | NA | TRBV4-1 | CASSQGAGGNQPQHF | TGCGCCAGCAGCCAAGGGGCAGGGGGCAATCAGCCCCAGCATTTT
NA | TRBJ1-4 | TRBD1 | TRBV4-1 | CASSKVGQPNEKLFF | TGCGCCAGCAGCAAGGTGGGACAGCCTAATGAAAAACTGTTTTTT
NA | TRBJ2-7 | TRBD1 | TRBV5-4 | CASSFQLGSGGSPYEQYF | TGTGCCAGCAGCTTCCAACTGGGTTCAGGGGGATCCCCCTACGAGCAGTACTTC
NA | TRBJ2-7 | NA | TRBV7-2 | CASSSFAGRSYEQYF | TGTGCCAGCAGCTCTTTTGCGGGAAGGAGCTACGAGCAGTACTTC
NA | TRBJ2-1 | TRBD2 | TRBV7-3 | CASSTGTSHREQFF | TGTGCCAGCAGCACCGGGACTAGCCACCGTGAGCAGTTCTTC
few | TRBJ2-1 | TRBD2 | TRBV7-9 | CASSPSGTTNEQFF | TGTGCCAGCAGCCCCAGCGGGACCACCAATGAGCAGTTCTTC
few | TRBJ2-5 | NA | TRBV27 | CASSLNVVETQYF | TGTGCCAGCAGTTTAAACGTAGTCGAGACCCAGTACTTC
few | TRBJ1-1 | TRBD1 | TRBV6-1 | CATSLAGQADTEAFF | TGTGCCACCTCCCTCGCGGGACAGGCCGACACTGAAGCTTTCTTT
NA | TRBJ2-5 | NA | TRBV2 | CASSDLTPAETQYF | TGTGCCAGCAGTGATTTGACTCCCGCAGAGACCCAGTACTTC
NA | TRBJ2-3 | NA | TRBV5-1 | CASSLGLDQVTDTQYF | TGCGCCAGCAGCTTGGGTTTGGATCAGGTCACAGATACGCAGTATTTT
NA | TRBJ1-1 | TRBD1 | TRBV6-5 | CASSYGDRAGRTEAFF | TGTGCCAGCAGTTACGGGGACAGGGCGGGGAGGACTGAAGCTTTCTTT
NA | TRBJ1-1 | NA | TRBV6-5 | CASSQQQNTEAFF | TGTGCCAGCAGTCAACAACAGAACACTGAAGCTTTCTTT
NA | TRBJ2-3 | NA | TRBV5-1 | CASSFDGTDTQYF | TGCGCCAGCAGCTTTGATGGCACGGATACGCAGTATTTT
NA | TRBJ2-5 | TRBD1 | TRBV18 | CASSPGQTWYQETQYF | TGTGCCAGCTCACCGGGACAGACTTGGTACCAAGAGACCCAGTACTTC
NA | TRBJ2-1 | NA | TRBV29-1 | CSVNGREQFF | TGCAGCGTGAATGGGAGGGAGCAGTTCTTC
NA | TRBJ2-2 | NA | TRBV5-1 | CASMANGGTVTGELFF | TGCGCCAGCATGGCTAATGGCGGGACCGTCACCGGGGAGCTGTTTTTT
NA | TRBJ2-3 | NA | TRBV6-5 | CASSYVRTVHTDTQYF | TGTGCCAGCAGTTATGTCAGGACAGTGCACACAGATACGCAGTATTTT
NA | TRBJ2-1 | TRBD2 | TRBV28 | CASREGLAEYNEQFF | TGTGCCAGCAGGGAGGGACTAGCGGAATACAATGAGCAGTTCTTC
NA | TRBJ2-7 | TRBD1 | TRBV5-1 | CASSLGRGPYEQYF | TGCGCCAGCAGCTTGGGAAGGGGGCCCTACGAGCAGTACTTC
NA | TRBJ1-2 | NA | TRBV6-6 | CASGTANYGYTF | TGTGCCAGCGGGACTGCTAACTATGGCTACACCTTC
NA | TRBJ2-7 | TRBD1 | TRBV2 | CASRRPGGDREAYEQYF | TGTGCCAGCAGAAGGCCAGGGGGGGACAGGGAGGCCTACGAGCAGTACTTC
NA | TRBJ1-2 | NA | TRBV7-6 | CASSSLNRDGYTF | TGTGCCAGCAGCTCCCTGAACAGGGACGGCTACACCTTC
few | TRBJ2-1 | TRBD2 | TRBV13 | CAIRGESYNEQFF | TGTGCCATACGGGGGGAGAGCTACAATGAGCAGTTCTTC
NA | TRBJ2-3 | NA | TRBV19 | CASTTSGHPPLSQYF | TGTGCCAGTACGACCTCGGGACATCCCCCCTTATCGCAGTATTTT
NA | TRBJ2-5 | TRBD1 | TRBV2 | CASSGQGAGGETQYF | TGTGCCAGCAGTGGGCAGGGGGCTGGTGGAGAGACCCAGTACTTC
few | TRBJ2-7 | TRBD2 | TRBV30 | CAWSPPTGGAYEQYF | TGTGCCTGGAGTCCCCCGACGGGAGGGGCCTACGAGCAGTACTTC
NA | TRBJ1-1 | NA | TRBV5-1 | CASSLGSGETEAFF | TGCGCCAGCAGCTTGGGATCAGGGGAGACTGAAGCTTTCTTT
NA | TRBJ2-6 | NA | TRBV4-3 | CASSHLYRVDPGANVLTF | TGCGCCAGCAGCCATTTGTACAGGGTAGACCCTGGGGCCAACGTCCTGACTTTC
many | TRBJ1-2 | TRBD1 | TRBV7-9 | CASSPTGGGAEGYTF | TGTGCCAGCAGCCCAACGGGAGGGGGCGCGGAGGGCTACACCTTC